The 27 T cell receptor beta chains below all came from one sample that was sequenced in a study of PD-1 blockade in classical Hodgkin lymphoma. Relapses following autologous stem cell transplantation were seen in all patients, with brentuximab vedotin exposure varying. The table came from immunoSEQ multiplex PCR; TCRdb's copy has only in-frame clones and leaves some out. The table shows under 95,000 clones, with about 90% occurring only once. This specimen was peripheral blood mononuclear cells (PBMCs), taken before the second cycle of nivolumab. The source is a human donor with classical Hodgkin lymphoma.

The chain recombines TRBV6-5 with TRBJ2-7; tentatively, D is TRBD1 (6 bases). This CDR3 has 13 amino acids. V was cut by 2 bases and J by 3 bases, with 8 bases left in between. In germline, CDR1 is MNHEY, CDR2 SVGAGI. The chain's CDR3 is CASSYHRDYEQYF. The CDR3 DNA reads as TGTGCCAGCAGTTACCACAGGGACTACGAGCAGTACTTC.

The V gene is TRBV5-1, the J gene TRBJ1-1, with TRBD1 matching over 8 bases. This CDR3 is 16 amino acids long. V shed 4 bases, J shed 3 bases, and the junction held 11 bases outside the gene matches. Germline CDR1 reads SGHRS; CDR2 reads YFSETQ. CDR3 amino acids: CASSPRDRLRDTEAFF. CDR3 DNA: TGCGCCAGCAGCCCAAGGGACAGGCTTAGGGACACTGAAGCTTTCTTT. Variable domain in full (rest from reference TRBV5-1 and TRBJ1-1): KAGVTQTPRYLIKTRGQQVTLSCSPISGHRSVSWYQQTPGQGLQFLFEYFSETQRNKGNFPGRFSGRQFSNSRSEMNVSTLELGDSALYLCASSPRDRLRDTEAFFGQGTRLTVV.

This rearrangement joins TRBV6-1 to TRBJ2-3; a possible D gene is TRBD2 (6 bases). The CDR3 covers 14 residues. Trimming shortened V by 3 bases and J by 3 bases, and 10 bases separated the two germline ends. The germline V gene encodes CDR1 MNHNS and CDR2 SASEGT. The CDR3 DNA reads TGTGCCAGCAGTGAGGAGGGTGAGACAGATACGCAGTATTTT. This gives the protein CASSEEGETDTQYF.

The chain carries TRBV28 and TRBJ2-4; TRBD1 aligns across 11 bases. The CDR3 loop spans 16 amino acids. Germline-derived CDR1 and CDR2 are MDHEN and SYDVKM. The CDR3 nucleotides are TGTGCGTCGGAGGAAGGGGACAGGGGGGCCAAAAACATTCAGTACTTC. It specifies CASEEGDRGAKNIQYF.

V and J are TRBV28 and TRBJ1-5; D is perhaps TRBD1 (6 bases). Germline values: CDR1 MDHEN, CDR2 SYDVKM. With 8 bases removed from V and 2 bases from J, the gap between germline ends came to 16 bases. The CDR3 is 15 amino acids. In DNA, the CDR3 is TGTGCCAGCGAGTCGGGGGCTGGGGGCAATCAGCCCCAGCATTTT. Translated, it gives CASESGAGGNQPQHF.

The chain links TRBV4-1 to TRBJ2-5, with 8 bases fitting TRBD1. This CDR3 comprises 15 residues. Looked up from germline, CDR1 is MGHRA and CDR2 is YSYEKL. V shed 2 bases and J 2 bases; nucleotides not matched to a gene: 4. Here the CDR3 reads CASSQLGTGQETQYF. The CDR3, as DNA: TGCGCCAGCAGCCAATTAGGGACAGGTCAAGAGACCCAGTACTTC.

CDR3 coding DNA: TGTGCCAGCAGCGTAGATCCCGGGGGGGGACAGAGGATCACTGAAGCTTTCTTT. This codes for CASSVDPGGGQRITEAFF. The chain is built from TRBV9 and TRBJ1-1, with 7 bases lining up with TRBD1. The ends lost 0 bases at V and 4 bases at J; junction bases unmatched: 15. Germline V gene sequence: CDR1 SGDLS, CDR2 YYNGEE. The CDR3 is 18 amino acids.

V gene TRBV5-1 combines with J gene TRBJ2-1; 8 nucleotides align to TRBD1. V dropped 1 base and J dropped 6; count of bases not matched to a gene: 9. Per the germline V gene, CDR1 is SGHRS and CDR2 is YFSETQ. The CDR3 runs 16 residues. CDR3 region: CASSLTAGGSSNEQFF. The CDR3 DNA follows: TGCGCCAGCAGCTTGACGGCAGGGGGCAGTAGCAATGAGCAGTTCTTC.

The chain is built from TRBV5-5 and TRBJ2-3; D may be TRBD1 (5 bases). The CDR3 is 14 amino acids. Trimming removed 4 bases at V and 3 bases at J, with 12 bases between. CDR1 and CDR2 (germline): SGHKS, YYEKEE (reference sequence). CDR3 sequence reads: CASSPLQGTDTQYF. The CDR3 coding sequence is TGTGCCAGCAGCCCGCTTCAGGGTACAGATACGCAGTATTTT.

V gene TRBV29-1 combines with J gene TRBJ2-7, with D unclear. The germline gives CDR1 SQVTM, CDR2 ANQGSEA. This CDR3 contains 13 residues. The V gene lost 4 bases and the J gene lost 0 bases, with 10 bases spanning the gap. DNA of the CDR3: TGCAGCGTTGGTGCAGGATTCTCCTACGAGCAGTACTTC. Protein sequence: CSVGAGFSYEQYF.

This clone was picked up one time. The chain joins TRBV10-3 to TRBJ2-7, with TRBD1 matching over 8 bases. The V segment lost 2 bases and the J segment 0 bases; nucleotides outside the gene matches: 3. The CDR3 has 15 residues. Germline CDR1 and CDR2: ENHRY and SYGVKD. Here the CDR3 reads CAISERQGPSYEQYF. CDR3 coding DNA: TGTGCCATCAGTGAGCGACAGGGGCCCTCCTACGAGCAGTACTTC.

This clone showed up just a few times. J is TRBJ2-7 and V is TRBV5-4; D gene ambiguous. There are 12 residues in the CDR3. Germline V gives CDR1 SGHNT, CDR2 YYREEE (reference sequence). V was pared by 1 base and J by 3 bases, with 5 bases between. The CDR3 protein is CASSLFGYEQYF. As DNA, the CDR3 is TGTGCCAGCAGCTTGTTCGGCTACGAGCAGTACTTC.

This clone was recorded a few times. The chain couples TRBV7-3 to TRBJ2-2; D gene unclear. This CDR3 spans 13 amino acids. Germline CDR1 is SGHTA and CDR2 is FQGTGA. Trimming took off 2 bases at V and 6 bases at J, with 7 bases between the two ends. Here the CDR3 DNA reads TGTGCCAGCAGCTTACGGATCTCCGGGGAGCTGTTTTTT. This gives the protein CASSLRISGELFF. The whole variable domain, filled in from reference TRBV7-3 and TRBJ2-2, reads GAGVSQTPSNKVTEKGKYVELRCDPISGHTALYWYRQSLGQGPEFLIYFQGTGAADDSGLPNDRFFAVRPEGSVSTLKIQRTERGDSAVYLCASSLRISGELFFGEGSRLTVL.

The chain uses TRBV18 and TRBJ2-1; 8 bases map to TRBD1. This CDR3 is 17 amino acids long. CDR1 KGHSH and CDR2 LQKENI come from the germline V gene. V lost 3 bases to trimming and J lost 9 bases; unmatched junction nucleotides: 16. The CDR3 nucleotides are TGTGCCAGCTCACCTTTGACGACAGGGGTTCAGGGGGGTGAGCAGTTCTTC. The encoded protein is CASSPLTTGVQGGEQFF.

The chain combines TRBV4-2 with TRBJ1-4; D is undetermined. CDR1 and CDR2 from the germline V gene are LGHNA and YNFKEQ. The V end was cut by 3 bases, the J end by 7 bases, with 12 bases between. This CDR3 spans 14 amino acids. CDR3 sequence: CASSQAGGVEKLFF. Here the CDR3 DNA reads TGTGCCAGCAGCCAGGCGGGTGGGGTTGAAAAACTGTTTTTT.

The chain recombines TRBV5-1 with TRBJ2-2; D possibly corresponds to TRBD1 (5 bases). The CDR3 runs to 17 residues. Trimming removed 4 bases at V and 1 base at J, with 17 bases between. CDR1 SGHRS and CDR2 YFSETQ come from the germline V gene. In DNA form, the CDR3 reads TGCGCCAGCAGCCCTACTCGTGGACAAATGAACACCGGGGAGCTGTTTTTT. It codes for CASSPTRGQMNTGELFF.

The chain has TRBV6-1 and TRBJ2-7; 10 positions match TRBD2. Germline V lookup: CDR1 MNHNS, CDR2 SASEGT. The CDR3 consists of 16 residues. V was clipped by 3 bases and J by 0 bases; unmatched bases: 5. The CDR3 DNA follows: TGTGCCAGCAGTGAGGAATTAGCGGGAGGCTCCTACGAGCAGTACTTC. This gives the protein CASSEELAGGSYEQYF.

The chain is built from TRBV28 and TRBJ1-5, with D unclear. This CDR3 region has 12 residues. The ends were cut back, 6 bases at V and 14 bases at J, with 17 bases in the middle. Germline V gene data show CDR1 as MDHEN and CDR2 as SYDVKM. The CDR3 DNA is TGTGCCAGCAGCCGTCCTGCCAGTCGAGAGCATTTT. It translates to CASSRPASREHF.

Regarding this clone: A read error may produce the germline difference seen at one junction end. The V call is TRBV29-1, the J call TRBJ2-1; 9 positions agree with TRBD2. The length of the CDR3 is 15 residues. Looked up from germline, CDR1 is SQVTM and CDR2 is ANQGSEA. The CDR3 DNA reads TGCAGCGTCGAAGAGAGGAGCGGGAGGAGGCATGAGCAGTTCTTC. It specifies CSVEERSGRRHEQFF.

The chain uses TRBV19 and TRBJ2-7; unclear D gene. The CDR3 contains 11 residues. The V end was cut by 4 bases, the J end by 3 bases, with 4 bases between. Germline CDR1 LNHDA, CDR2 SQIVND (reference sequence). The CDR3 loop is CASSRNYEQYF. The CDR3 coding sequence is TGTGCCAGTAGTAGAAACTACGAGCAGTACTTC.

This chain connects TRBV19 to TRBJ2-7, with 8 bases aligning to TRBD1. CDR3 length: 14 amino acids. With 2 bases clipped from V and 5 bases from J, the junction kept 5 bases outside the gene matches. Per germline, CDR1 LNHDA and CDR2 SQIVND (reference sequence). The CDR3 DNA is TGTGCCAGTAGTATACCGGGACAGGCCCACGAGCAGTACTTC. Protein: CASSIPGQAHEQYF.

The genes are TRBV5-1 and TRBJ2-7, with 9 nucleotides matching TRBD1. The CDR3 spans 14 residues. Germline V CDR1 and CDR2: SGHRS, YFSETQ. Trimming took 7 bases from V and 2 from J; bases not matched to a gene: 7. The CDR3 DNA sequence: TGCGCCAGCGGCCTGGGGACAGGGACCTACGAGCAGTACTTC. This encodes CASGLGTGTYEQYF.

This clone was detected only once. The J gene is TRBJ2-1, the V gene TRBV19; 8 positions match TRBD2. Germline CDR1 is LNHDA and CDR2 is SQIVND (reference sequence). Trimming removed 11 bases from V and 9 bases from J; junction bases left unmatched: 27. The length of the CDR3 is 18 residues. CDR3 protein: CARGRASGFSHTRGEQFF. CDR3 DNA sequence: TGTGCCCGTGGGCGGGCTAGCGGGTTTTCACATACGAGGGGTGAGCAGTTCTTC.

The V and J genes are TRBV4-1 and TRBJ1-3; D uncertain. CDR1 is MGHRA, CDR2 YSYEKL, per germline. CDR3 length: 11 amino acids. The V end was cut by 5 bases, the J end by 1 base, with 0 bases between. This CDR3 is CASSSGNTIYF. As DNA, the CDR3 is TGCGCCAGCAGCTCTGGAAACACCATATATTTT.

The chain joins TRBV6-1 to TRBJ2-7; 11 bases match TRBD2. Trimming cost V 8 bases and J 2 bases; bases outside gene matches: 5. Germline CDR1 and CDR2: MNHNS and SASEGT. CDR3 length equals 14 residues. CDR3 in DNA: TGTGCCAGCCGTAGCGGGAGGGCCCCCTACGAGCAGTACTTC. Translated: CASRSGRAPYEQYF.

The chain employs TRBV7-2 and TRBJ2-7; D perhaps matches TRBD1 (6 bases). Between the trimmed V and J ends, which lost 6 bases and 4 bases, there was a span of 19 bases. The CDR3 is made up of 15 amino acids. Germline loops: CDR1 SGHTA, CDR2 FQGNSA. The CDR3 sequence is CASRGAWGGSYEQYF. The CDR3 DNA follows: TGTGCCAGCAGGGGGGCTTGGGGCGGCTCATACGAGCAGTACTTC.

This chain connects TRBV4-1 to TRBJ1-1, with D uncertain. V gave up 4 bases and J gave up 3 bases, with 9 bases separating them. The germline gives CDR1 MGHRA, CDR2 YSYEKL. The CDR3 totals 13 residues. The CDR3 DNA reads TGCGCCAGCAGCCGCCGCGAGGACACTGAAGCTTTCTTT. It yields the protein CASSRREDTEAFF.